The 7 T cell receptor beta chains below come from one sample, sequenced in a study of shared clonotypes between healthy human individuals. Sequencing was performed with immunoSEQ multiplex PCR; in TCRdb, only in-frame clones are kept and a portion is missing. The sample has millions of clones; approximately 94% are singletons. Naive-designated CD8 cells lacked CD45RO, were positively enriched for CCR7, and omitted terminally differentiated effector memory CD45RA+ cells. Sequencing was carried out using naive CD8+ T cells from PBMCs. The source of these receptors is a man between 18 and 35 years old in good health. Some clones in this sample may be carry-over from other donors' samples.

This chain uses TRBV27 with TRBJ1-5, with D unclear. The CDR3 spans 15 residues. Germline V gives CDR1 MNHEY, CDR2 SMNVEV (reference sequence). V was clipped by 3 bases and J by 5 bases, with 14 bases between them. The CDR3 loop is CASSFGGNGDQPQHF. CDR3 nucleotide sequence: TGTGCCAGCAGTTTCGGCGGGAATGGTGATCAGCCCCAGCATTTT.

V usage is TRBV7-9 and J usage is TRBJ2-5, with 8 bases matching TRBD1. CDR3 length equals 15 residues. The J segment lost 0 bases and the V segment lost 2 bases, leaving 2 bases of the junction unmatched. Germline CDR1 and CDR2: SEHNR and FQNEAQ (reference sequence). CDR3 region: CASSLRQGYQETQYF. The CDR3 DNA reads TGTGCCAGCAGCTTAAGACAGGGGTACCAAGAGACCCAGTACTTC.

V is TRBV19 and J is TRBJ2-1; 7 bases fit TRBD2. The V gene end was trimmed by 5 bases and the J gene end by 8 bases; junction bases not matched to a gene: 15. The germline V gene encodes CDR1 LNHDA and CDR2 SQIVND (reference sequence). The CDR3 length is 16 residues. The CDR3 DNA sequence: TGTGCCAGTAGTTCCCTGCGGGAGTCCATACGTCATGAGCAGTTCTTC. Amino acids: CASSSLRESIRHEQFF.

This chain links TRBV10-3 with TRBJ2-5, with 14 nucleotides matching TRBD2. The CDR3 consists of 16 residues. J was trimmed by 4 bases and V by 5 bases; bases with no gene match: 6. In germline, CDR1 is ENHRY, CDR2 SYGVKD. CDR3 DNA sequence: TGTGCCATCAGTAGCGGGACTAGCGGGAGTTTAGAGACCCAGTACTTC. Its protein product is CAISSGTSGSLETQYF.

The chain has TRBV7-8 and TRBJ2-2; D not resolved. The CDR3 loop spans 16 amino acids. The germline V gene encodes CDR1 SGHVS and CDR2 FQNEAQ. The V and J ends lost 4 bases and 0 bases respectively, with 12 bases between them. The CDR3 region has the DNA TGTGCCAGCAGCTCCCACATAGGGACGAACACCGGGGAGCTGTTTTTT. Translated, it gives CASSSHIGTNTGELFF.

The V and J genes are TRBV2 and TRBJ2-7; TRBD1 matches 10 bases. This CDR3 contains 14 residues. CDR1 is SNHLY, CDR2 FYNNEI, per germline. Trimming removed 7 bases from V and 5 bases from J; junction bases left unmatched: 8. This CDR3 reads CASKLTGGFHEQYF. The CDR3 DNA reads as TGTGCCAGCAAGCTGACAGGGGGCTTCCACGAGCAGTACTTC. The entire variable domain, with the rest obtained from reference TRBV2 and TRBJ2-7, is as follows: EPEVTQTPSHQVTQMGQEVILRCVPISNHLYFYWYRQILGQKVEFLVSFYNNEISEKSEIFDDQFSVERPDGSNFTLKIRSTKLEDSAMYFCASKLTGGFHEQYFGPGTRLTVT.

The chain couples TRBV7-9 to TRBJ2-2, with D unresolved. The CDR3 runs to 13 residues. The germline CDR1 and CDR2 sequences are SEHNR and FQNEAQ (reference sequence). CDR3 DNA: TGTGCTGGCGCCGGCGCGAACACCGGGGAGCTGTTTTTT. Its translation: CAGAGANTGELFF.